Each of the 11 T cell receptor beta chains below was sequenced from the same sample in a study of a mutant IDH1 vaccine in newly diagnosed glioma. Assay used: immunoSEQ multiplex PCR; TCRdb lists only in-frame clones, some missing. Of around 40,000 clones listed, 80% to 90% are singletons. These TCRs are of unknown antigen specificity. Time point: week 35, safety follow-up. With topical imiquimod, each dose of the vaccine consisted of 300 ug of mutant IDH1 20-mer peptide. Sequencing was performed on PBMCs, taken from a glioma patient whose treatment included an IDH1 peptide vaccine. These receptors were taken from a man between 40 and 49 years old with glioma.

This clone was seen only once. The chain combines TRBV4-1 with TRBJ1-1, with a tentative D call TRBD1 (5 bases). There are 19 residues in the CDR3. The germline CDR1 and CDR2 sequences are MGHRA and YSYEKL. V was cut by 0 bases and J by 0 bases, with 20 bases left in between. The CDR3 nucleotides are TGCGCCAGCAGCCAAGATCCCCAAACAGGACTGGGCATGAACACTGAAGCTTTCTTT. It yields the protein CASSQDPQTGLGMNTEAFF.

This clone was recorded only once. CDR3 in DNA: TGCAGCGTGAGACAGGGGGAAAACACCATATATTTT. Residues: CSVRQGENTIYF. V gene TRBV29-1 combines with J gene TRBJ1-3, with TRBD1 matching 9 bases. Trimming took 6 bases from V and 6 from J; bases not matched to a gene: 3. The CDR3 loop spans 12 amino acids. Germline CDR1 reads SQVTM; CDR2 reads ANQGSEA.

The rearrangement links TRBV5-1 to TRBJ2-4; TRBD1 aligns across 7 bases. Germline V CDR1 and CDR2: SGHRS, YFSETQ. V shed 1 base and J 0 bases; nucleotides not matched to a gene: 22. This CDR3 comprises 22 residues. The CDR3 loop reads CASSLPPLGRDRIPLAKNIQYF. CDR3 DNA sequence: TGCGCCAGCAGCTTGCCTCCTTTGGGCCGGGACAGAATACCTCTAGCCAAAAACATTCAGTACTTC.

The J gene is TRBJ2-1, the V gene TRBV7-3; D remains unclear. CDR1 is SGHTA, CDR2 FQGTGA, per germline. Trimming left V 5 bases short and J 9 bases short, with 20 bases between. The CDR3 is 15 residues long. The DNA for the CDR3 is TGTGCCAGCAGCCCCAACGGGCCCTCTTCCCGTGAGCAGTTCTTC. This translates into CASSPNGPSSREQFF.

The chain uses TRBV7-9 and TRBJ1-3; 7 nucleotides line up with TRBD1. Germline V lookup: CDR1 SEHNR, CDR2 FQNEAQ (reference sequence). Losses at the gene ends were 4 bases for V and 0 bases for J; bases not matched to a gene: 3. This CDR3 comprises 15 residues. The CDR3 loop is CASSSDRDSGNTIYF. CDR3 coding DNA: TGTGCCAGCAGCTCAGACAGGGACTCTGGAAACACCATATATTTT.

The chain is built from TRBV19 and TRBJ1-3, with 9 bases lining up with TRBD1. Germline trimming cut 5 bases from V and 2 bases from J; bases unmatched to any gene: 10. Germline V gene data show CDR1 as LNHDA and CDR2 as SQIVND (reference sequence). The CDR3 consists of 17 residues. CDR3 in DNA: TGTGCCAGTAGTCGGACCGGGACAGGGAACCCTGGAAACACCATATATTTT. It translates to CASSRTGTGNPGNTIYF.

A few counts support this clone. The chain recombines TRBV30 with TRBJ1-1; D is ambiguous. V lost 8 bases, J lost 1 base, and 8 bases lay in between. The CDR3 consists of 11 residues. In germline, CDR1 is GTSNPN, CDR2 SVGIG (reference sequence). CDR3 DNA sequence: TGTGCCCGGTTGGGGAACACTGAAGCTTTCTTT. Amino acids: CARLGNTEAFF. The complete variable domain, with remaining parts taken from reference TRBV30 and TRBJ1-1, reads SQTIHQWPATLVQPVGSPLSLECTVEGTSNPNLYWYRQAAGRGLQLLFYSVGIGQISSEVPQNLSASRPQDRQFILSSKKLLLSDSGFYLCARLGNTEAFFGQGTRLTVV.

The CDR3 nucleotides are TGTGCCAGCAGCCGGGACTACATAACCGGGGAGCTGTTTTTT. Translating it yields CASSRDYITGELFF. J is TRBJ2-2 and V is TRBV14; the match to TRBD2 covers 7 bases. The germline V gene has CDR1 SGHDN and CDR2 FVKESK. Trimming cost V 4 bases and J 5 bases; bases outside gene matches: 4. The CDR3 contains 14 residues.

The chain joins TRBV5-4 to TRBJ1-2; TRBD1 agrees at 11 bases. The germline CDR1 and CDR2 sequences are SGHNT and YYREEE (reference sequence). The V segment lost 4 bases and the J segment 6 bases; nucleotides outside the gene matches: 5. The CDR3 sequence is 14 residues long. The CDR3 is CASSPGTGGDGYTF. The CDR3 region has the DNA TGTGCCAGCAGCCCCGGGACAGGGGGTGATGGCTACACCTTC. Variable domain in full (rest from reference TRBV5-4 and TRBJ1-2): ETGVTQSPTHLIKTRGQQVTLRCSSQSGHNTVSWYQQALGQGPQFIFQYYREEENGRGNFPPRFSGLQFPNYSSELNVNALELDDSALYLCASSPGTGGDGYTFGSGTRLTVV.

This chain uses TRBV7-9 with TRBJ1-2, with unresolved D. The length of the CDR3 is 13 residues. CDR1 and CDR2 from the germline V gene are SEHNR and FQNEAQ (reference sequence). V was pared by 1 base and J by 6 bases, with 9 bases between. The CDR3 here is CASSLGAGDGYTF. The CDR3 nucleotides read TGTGCCAGCAGCTTAGGGGCTGGGGATGGCTACACCTTC.

This clone came up a few times. The chain is built from TRBV15 and TRBJ2-1; 7 bases line up with TRBD2. CDR3 length equals 14 residues. Germline lookup yields CDR1 LNHNV and CDR2 YYDKDF (reference sequence). V shed 1 base, J shed 7 bases, and the junction held 4 bases outside the gene matches. CDR3 residues: CATSRGDGGNEQFF. CDR3 bases: TGTGCCACCAGCAGAGGGGACGGGGGGAATGAGCAGTTCTTC.